These 14 T cell receptor beta chains share one sample of origin, sequenced in a study of blood T cell repertoires in COVID-19. Assay used: immunoSEQ multiplex PCR; TCRdb lists only in-frame clones, some missing. The table shows a few hundred thousand clones, with 80% to 90% occurring only once. Specimen: PBMCs or T cells enriched from blood (not recorded which). All receptors derive from a woman in her 30s who had recovered from COVID-19.

In this sample, this clone turned up once. This rearrangement joins TRBV9 to TRBJ2-3; weak D call: TRBD2 (7 bases). There are 16 residues in the CDR3. Germline V gene lookup returns CDR1 SGDLS and CDR2 YYNGEE. The V end was cut by 7 bases, the J end by 5 bases, with 23 bases between. The CDR3 reads CASGLGGSPRGDTQYF. The CDR3 bases are TGTGCCAGCGGTCTCGGCGGGAGCCCCAGGGGAGATACGCAGTATTTT.

This clone was seen once. This chain connects TRBV7-2 to TRBJ1-5, with D unclear. Germline CDR1 is SGHTA and CDR2 is FQGNSA. The CDR3 runs to 12 residues. Trimming stripped 6 bases from V and 7 bases from J, with 10 bases between. CDR3 coding DNA: TGTGCCAGCAGTTGGGGAGGGCAGCCCCAGCATTTT. Translated: CASSWGGQPQHF.

The V and J genes are TRBV6-4 and TRBJ2-3; D uncertain. Trimming cost V 4 bases and J 1 base, with 6 bases left between them. The CDR3 sequence is 13 residues long. From germline, CDR1 is MRHNA and CDR2 SNTAGT. CDR3 DNA sequence: TGTGCCAGCAGTGTTGGGCGCACAGATACGCAGTATTTT. Protein: CASSVGRTDTQYF.

This clone occurred once. This chain uses TRBV6-1 with TRBJ2-5, with D perhaps TRBD2 (6 bases). The CDR3 spans 13 residues. Looked up from germline, CDR1 is MNHNS and CDR2 is SASEGT. Deletions cut 3 bases from V and 7 bases from J, with 12 bases between. The CDR3, as DNA: TGTGCCAGCAGTGAGACTAGTAGCGGGACCCAGTACTTC. Translating gives CASSETSSGTQYF.

The gene calls are TRBV3-1 (or the pseudogene TRBV3-2) and TRBJ1-1; no definite D call. Trimming pared 0 bases from V and 2 bases from J, leaving 7 bases between. This CDR3 is 14 amino acids long. Germline loops: CDR1 LGHDT, CDR2 YNNKEL (reference sequence). The CDR3 here is CASSQEVRNTEAFF. The CDR3 DNA reads TGTGCCAGCAGCCAAGAGGTGAGAAACACTGAAGCTTTCTTT.

The rearrangement links TRBV14 to TRBJ1-2; the D gene is possibly TRBD1 (5 bases). CDR3 length: 14 residues. V was shortened by 3 bases and J by 3 bases, with 11 bases between the two germline ends. Germline V gene sequence: CDR1 SGHDN, CDR2 FVKESK. The CDR3 protein is CASSQGTLDYGYTF. The CDR3 DNA reads as TGTGCCAGCAGCCAGGGGACTTTGGACTATGGCTACACCTTC.

The genes are TRBV6-5 and TRBJ1-2; D perhaps matches TRBD1 (5 bases). This CDR3 spans 13 amino acids. Trimming took off 6 bases at V and 4 bases at J, with 12 bases between the two ends. Germline V CDR1 and CDR2: MNHEY, SVGAGI. In nucleotides, the CDR3 is TGTGCCAGCAGGTCGACAGTCCCCTATGGCTACACCTTC. It translates to CASRSTVPYGYTF.

This chain uses TRBV5-1 with TRBJ1-2; maybe TRBD1 (5 bases). The CDR3 is 14 residues long. Germline values: CDR1 SGHRS, CDR2 YFSETQ. V was trimmed by 4 bases and J by 4 bases, leaving 14 bases between them. The CDR3 region is CASSPGVMGYGYTF. The DNA of the CDR3 is TGCGCCAGCAGCCCGGGGGTGATGGGCTATGGCTACACCTTC.

The V and J genes are TRBV7-8 and TRBJ2-1, with a weak D call TRBD2 (5 bases). Germline V gene lookup returns CDR1 SGHVS and CDR2 FQNEAQ. CDR3 size: 13 residues. Trimming left V 4 bases short and J 12 bases short, with 16 bases between. This CDR3 is CASSSGLGVVQFF. In nucleotides, the CDR3 is TGTGCCAGCAGCTCTGGACTGGGTGTGGTGCAGTTCTTC.

This clone is a singleton in its sample. This rearrangement joins TRBV4-1 to TRBJ1-6; possibly TRBD1 for D (5 bases). The germline CDR1 and CDR2 sequences are MGHRA and YSYEKL. V lost 0 bases and J lost 3, with 9 bases in between. The CDR3 loop spans 16 amino acids. CDR3 residues: CASSQEGHLYNSPLHF. DNA for the CDR3: TGCGCCAGCAGCCAAGAAGGACACCTCTATAATTCACCCCTCCACTTT.

V and J are TRBV2 and TRBJ2-3, with TRBD1 matching 11 bases. The germline V gene encodes CDR1 SNHLY and CDR2 FYNNEI. CDR3 length: 14 residues. The J segment lost 5 bases and the V segment lost 8 bases, leaving 6 bases of the junction unmatched. The CDR3 sequence is CASPGQGAGDTQYF. Here the CDR3 DNA reads TGTGCCAGCCCCGGACAGGGGGCAGGAGATACGCAGTATTTT.

This clone has more than one count but fewer than ten. V gene TRBV29-1 combines with J gene TRBJ1-1; TRBD1 is a possible D gene (5 bases). V lost 4 bases and J 4 bases, leaving 13 bases between the germline ends. Germline CDR1 is SQVTM and CDR2 is ANQGSEA. This CDR3 has 13 residues. CDR3 protein: CSVAQGGGTEAFF. The DNA for the CDR3 is TGCAGCGTTGCCCAGGGAGGTGGCACTGAAGCTTTCTTT.

This chain links TRBV19 with TRBJ1-2; possibly TRBD1 for D (5 bases). V was shortened by 4 bases and J by 3 bases, with 21 bases between the two germline ends. CDR1 and CDR2 (germline): LNHDA, SQIVND (reference sequence). The CDR3 covers 17 residues. This CDR3 reads CASSTSRQIRWDYGYTF. DNA of the CDR3: TGTGCCAGTAGTACCTCCAGACAGATAAGATGGGACTATGGCTACACCTTC.

The CDR3 is CASRGDSGNEQFF. In DNA form, the CDR3 reads TGTGCCAGCAGGGGGGACTCTGGAAATGAGCAGTTCTTC. The V gene is TRBV7-3, the J gene TRBJ2-1; weak D call: TRBD2 (6 bases). The CDR3 has 13 residues. Trimming took off 6 bases at V and 7 bases at J, with 13 bases between the two ends. Germline CDR1 is SGHTA and CDR2 is FQGTGA.